This TCR beta chain was sequenced during a study of T cells in Graves' hyperthyroidism and ophthalmopathy. Study outcomes and limitations: The model forecast ophthalmopathy, anticipating it by a median about 7 months before onset.

Amplified TCR beta CDR3 regions came from RNA transcripts. TCR CDR3 underwent first-round RT-PCR with the HTBI primer set. MiXCR was run by TCRdb on the multiplex PCR reads, yielding one entry per CDR3 protein. The sample has 410,000 or so distinct CDR3 sequences; roughly 15% are singletons. CDR3 length: 18 residues. The germline CDR1 and CDR2 sequences are PRHDT and FYEKMQ (reference sequence). J gave up 7 bases and V 7 bases, and 17 bases lay outside the gene matches. This clonotype was seen repeatedly, ten times or more. Its antigen remains unknown. The chain employs TRBV13 and TRBJ2-3, with 13 bases fitting TRBD2. This TCR came from a young man with Graves' ophthalmopathy. Sequenced input: blood. CDR3 region: CASTRGSSGLAGRNTQYF. The CDR3 coding sequence is TGTGCCAGCACTAGGGGGAGTTCGGGACTAGCGGGGCGGAATACGCAGTATTTT.